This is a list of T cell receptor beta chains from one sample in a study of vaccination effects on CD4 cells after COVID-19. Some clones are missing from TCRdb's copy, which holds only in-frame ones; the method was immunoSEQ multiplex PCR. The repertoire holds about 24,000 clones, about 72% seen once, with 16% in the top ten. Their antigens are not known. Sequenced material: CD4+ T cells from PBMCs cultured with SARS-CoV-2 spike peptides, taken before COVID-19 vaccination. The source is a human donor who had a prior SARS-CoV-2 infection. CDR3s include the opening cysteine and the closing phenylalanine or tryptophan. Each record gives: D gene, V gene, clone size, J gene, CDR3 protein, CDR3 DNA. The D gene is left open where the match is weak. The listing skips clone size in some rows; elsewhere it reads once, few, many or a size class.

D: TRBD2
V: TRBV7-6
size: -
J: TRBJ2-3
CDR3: CASSPRGLAGVGDTQYF
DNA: TGTGCCAGCAGCCCCCGGGGACTAGCGGGAGTTGGAGATACGCAGTATTTT

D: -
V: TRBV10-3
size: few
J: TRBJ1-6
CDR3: CAISGESRIWDSPLHF
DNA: TGTGCCATCAGCGGGGAATCTCGGATCTGGGATTCACCCCTCCACTTT

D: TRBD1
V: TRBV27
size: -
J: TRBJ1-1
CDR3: CASSLHRTGGNTEAFF
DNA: TGTGCCAGCAGTTTACACAGGACAGGGGGGAACACTGAAGCTTTCTTT

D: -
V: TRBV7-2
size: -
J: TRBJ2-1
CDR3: CASSLRPNEQFF
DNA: TGTGCCAGCAGCTTACGTCCCAATGAGCAGTTCTTC

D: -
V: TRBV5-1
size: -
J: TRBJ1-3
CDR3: CASSHAQGGGGNTIYF
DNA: TGCGCCAGCAGCCATGCCCAGGGCGGCGGTGGAAACACCATATATTTT

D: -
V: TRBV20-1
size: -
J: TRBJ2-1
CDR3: CSASNRLLSYNEQFF
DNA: TGCAGTGCCAGTAACAGGCTACTCTCCTACAATGAGCAGTTCTTC

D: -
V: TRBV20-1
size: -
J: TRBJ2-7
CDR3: CSASRGSYEQYF
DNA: TGCAGTGCTAGTCGCGGGTCCTACGAGCAGTACTTC

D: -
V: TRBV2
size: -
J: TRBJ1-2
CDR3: CASVGRGYGYTF
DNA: TGTGCCAGCGTAGGTAGGGGCTATGGCTACACCTTC

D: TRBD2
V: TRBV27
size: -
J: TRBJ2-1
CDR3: CASSFTSSGRAREQFF
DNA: TGTGCCAGCAGTTTCACATCCAGCGGGAGGGCCCGTGAGCAGTTCTTC

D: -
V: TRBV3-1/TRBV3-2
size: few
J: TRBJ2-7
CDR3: CASSQGSEQYF
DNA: TGTGCCAGCAGCCAAGGGTCCGAGCAGTACTTC

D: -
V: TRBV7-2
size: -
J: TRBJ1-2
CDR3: CASSLDAGYGYTF
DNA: TGTGCCAGCAGCTTAGACGCCGGCTATGGCTACACCTTC

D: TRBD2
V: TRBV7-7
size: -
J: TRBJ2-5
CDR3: CASSMGTSGSIETQYF
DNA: TGTGCTAGCAGCATGGGGACTAGCGGGAGCATAGAGACCCAGTACTTC

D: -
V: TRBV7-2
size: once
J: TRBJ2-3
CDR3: CASSLVLQRAGADTQYF
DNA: TGTGCCAGCAGCTTAGTTCTACAGCGGGCAGGCGCAGATACGCAGTATTTT

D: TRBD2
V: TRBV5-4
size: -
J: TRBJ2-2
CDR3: CASSLGSGGNTGELFF
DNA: TGTGCCAGCAGCTTGGGAAGCGGGGGGAACACCGGGGAGCTGTTTTTT

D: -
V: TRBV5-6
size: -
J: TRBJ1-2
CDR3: CASSLSYRDYGYTF
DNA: TGTGCCAGCAGCTTGTCCTACAGGGATTACGGCTACACCTTC

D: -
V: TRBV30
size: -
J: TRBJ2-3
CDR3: CAWSRQAGTDTQYF
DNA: TGTGCCTGGAGTCGACAGGCTGGCACAGATACGCAGTATTTT

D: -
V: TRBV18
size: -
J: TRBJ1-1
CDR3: CASSSTDVNTEAFF
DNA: TGTGCCAGCTCATCAACAGACGTGAACACTGAAGCTTTCTTT

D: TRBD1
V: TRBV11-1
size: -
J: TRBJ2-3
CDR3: CASSEQGPLVADTQYF
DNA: TGTGCCAGCAGCGAACAGGGGCCCCTCGTAGCAGATACGCAGTATTTT

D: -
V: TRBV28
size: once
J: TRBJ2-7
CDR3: CASTAGEEFYEQYF
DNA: TGTGCCAGCACGGCCGGGGAGGAGTTCTACGAGCAGTACTTC

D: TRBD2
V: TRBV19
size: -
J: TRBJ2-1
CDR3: CASSTGTSGGGKQFF
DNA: TGTGCCAGTAGCACCGGGACTAGCGGGGGGGGGAAGCAGTTCTTC